The present entry profiles one T cell receptor (beta chain) with its context. These data belong to a study of OX40 agonist ivuxolimab in advanced cancers. The CDR3 has 14 residues. Germline CDR1 LNHDA, CDR2 SQIVND (reference sequence). Trimming left V 5 bases short and J 5 bases short, with 13 bases between. Generated by immunoSEQ multiplex PCR, the TCRdb table keeps only in-frame clones and is missing some. The sample includes fewer than 25,000 clones, over 80% of them seen just once. The V call is TRBV19, the J call TRBJ2-1, with a tentative D call TRBD2 (5 bases). Sample: CD4+ or CD8+ T cells sorted from blood, taken in a trial of the OX40 agonist ivuxolimab. The clonotype comes from an adult with an advanced solid tumor such as melanoma, head and neck, liver or kidney cancer. The CDR3 reads CASSSLEGHNEQFF. In nucleotides, the CDR3 is TGTGCCAGTAGTTCACTTGAGGGCCACAATGAGCAGTTCTTC.